Each of the 7 T cell receptor beta chains below was sequenced from the same sample in a study of blood T cells in healthy people across ages. With a J-beta primer mix and a sample-barcoded 5' primer, a second PCR ran 7 to 11 cycles. One entry per CDR3 protein results from TCRdb running MiXCR on the 5' RACE reads. The sample lists about 970,000 distinct CDR3 sequences; approximately 50% were seen once. Sequencing was performed on blood. The receptors were sampled from a woman aged 55-70 years in good health.

The table lists this clonotype with many counts. This rearrangement joins TRBV5-1 to TRBJ1-5; a weak D match, TRBD1 (5 bases). The CDR3 has 15 amino acids. The V gene's germline CDR1 is SGHRS and CDR2 YFSETQ. The V and J ends lost 0 bases and 3 bases respectively, with 10 bases between them. The CDR3 bases are TGCGCCAGCAGCTTGGAGGGGCGGGACAATCAGCCCCAGCATTTT. It translates to CASSLEGRDNQPQHF.

The chain has TRBV11-2 and TRBJ1-5, with a tentative D call TRBD1 (5 bases). This CDR3 has 15 residues. From germline, CDR1 is SGHAT and CDR2 FQNNGV. Trimming took off 5 bases at V and 5 bases at J, with 16 bases between the two ends. DNA for the CDR3: TGTGCCAGCAGCCGTTGGGGGGGTTACGATCAGCCCCAGCATTTT. This sequence encodes CASSRWGGYDQPQHF.

The chain links TRBV20-1 to TRBJ2-1; 13 positions agree with TRBD2. The J call could be wrong; TRBJ2-7 is a better fit for the DNA end. Germline CDR1 is DFQATT and CDR2 is SNEGSKA (reference sequence). There are 16 residues in the CDR3. The CDR3 sequence: CSATKPGLAGSYEQYF. For the CDR3, the DNA is TGCAGTGCAACAAAGCCGGGACTAGCGGGATCCTACGAGCAGTACTTC.

The chain combines TRBV18 with TRBJ1-6; TRBD1 might be the D (5 bases). CDR1 and CDR2 from the germline V gene are KGHSH and LQKENI. The CDR3 consists of 16 residues. V dropped 6 bases and J dropped 3 bases, with 15 bases sitting between them. CDR3 amino acids: CASSWDRQGYNSPLHF. The CDR3 DNA reads TGTGCCAGCTCCTGGGACCGCCAAGGCTATAATTCACCCCTCCACTTT.

J is TRBJ2-7 and V is TRBV6-2 or TRBV6-3; 9 positions agree with TRBD2. Germline V gene data show CDR1 as MNHEY and CDR2 as SVGEGT. Trimming at V came to 7 bases and at J to 3 bases, leaving 4 bases not matched to a gene. The CDR3 is made up of 13 amino acids. The CDR3 DNA reads as TGTGCCAGCAAGGGACTAGCCGGCTACGAGCAGTACTTC. Residues: CASKGLAGYEQYF.

The gene calls are TRBV10-3 and TRBJ2-2; 10 nucleotides match TRBD2. Germline CDR1 reads ENHRY; CDR2 reads SYGVKD. This CDR3 spans 15 amino acids. Losses at the gene ends were 7 bases for V and 7 bases for J; bases not matched to a gene: 9. As DNA, the CDR3 is TGTGCCATCACCAAAGCGGGAGGGCATGGCGGGGAGCTGTTTTTT. Translation gives CAITKAGGHGGELFF.

This sequence joins TRBV20-1 and TRBJ1-2; 11 bases line up with TRBD1. This CDR3 has 15 amino acids. V lost 3 bases to trimming and J lost 4 bases; unmatched junction nucleotides: 7. CDR1 DFQATT and CDR2 SNEGSKA come from the germline V gene (reference sequence). CDR3 in amino acids: CSASTRTGGFYGYTF. The CDR3 nucleotides read TGCAGTGCTAGTACTCGGACAGGGGGCTTCTATGGCTACACCTTC.